These 16 T cell receptor beta chains originate from one sample sequenced in a study of blood T cell repertoires in COVID-19. Only in-frame clones appear in the TCRdb table, and some are missing; sequencing was by immunoSEQ multiplex PCR. The table has 250,000 or so clones, roughly 90% seen once. The sample comprised peripheral blood. The origin of the receptors is a woman aged 60-75 years with COVID-19, enrolled during active disease.

The chain joins TRBV2 to TRBJ1-5, with 7 bases lining up with TRBD1. Germline V gives CDR1 SNHLY, CDR2 FYNNEI. CDR3 size: 12 residues. With 8 bases clipped from V and 2 bases from J, the junction kept 0 bases outside the gene matches. The CDR3, as DNA: TGTGCCAGCGGACAGGGCAATCAGCCCCAGCATTTT. Encoded protein: CASGQGNQPQHF. The full variable domain, completed using reference TRBV2 and TRBJ1-5, is EPEVTQTPSHQVTQMGQEVILRCVPISNHLYFYWYRQILGQKVEFLVSFYNNEISEKSEIFDDQFSVERPDGSNFTLKIRSTKLEDSAMYFCASGQGNQPQHFGDGTRLSIL.

The chain recombines TRBV7-2 with TRBJ2-1, with 8 bases aligning to TRBD1. Germline V gives CDR1 SGHTA, CDR2 FQGNSA. There are 14 residues in the CDR3. V lost 5 bases and J lost 4; bases outside the gene matches: 4. CDR3 sequence: CASSGRTGYNEQFF. CDR3 DNA sequence: TGTGCCAGCAGCGGACGGACAGGGTACAATGAGCAGTTCTTC.

The count of this clone is one. The rearrangement links TRBV19 to TRBJ2-7; 7 bases are a match to TRBD1. The germline V gene has CDR1 LNHDA and CDR2 SQIVND (reference sequence). V shed 5 bases, J shed 0 bases, and the junction held 4 bases outside the gene matches. This CDR3 is built from 14 residues. CDR3 DNA: TGTGCCAGTAGTCAGAGGGACAGCTCCTACGAGCAGTACTTC. This encodes CASSQRDSSYEQYF.

This clone occurred once. The chain has TRBV11-2 and TRBJ2-7; 8 positions match TRBD1. Per germline, CDR1 SGHAT and CDR2 FQNNGV. This CDR3 comprises 15 residues. The V gene end was trimmed by 5 bases and the J gene end by 4 bases; junction bases not matched to a gene: 10. The CDR3 sequence: CASSPRTGLVYEQYF. CDR3 bases: TGTGCCAGCAGCCCCAGGACAGGGTTAGTTTACGAGCAGTACTTC.

This rearrangement joins TRBV5-4 to TRBJ1-1; D gene uncertain. Between the trimmed V and J ends, which lost 0 bases and 0 bases, there was a span of 15 bases. In germline, CDR1 is SGHNT, CDR2 YYREEE (reference sequence). The CDR3 is 17 amino acids. For the CDR3, the DNA is TGTGCCAGCAGCTTGGCTGTGGCCGGACTCATGAACACTGAAGCTTTCTTT. Translation gives CASSLAVAGLMNTEAFF. Using reference TRBV5-4 and TRBJ1-1 for the parts outside the CDR3, the full variable domain is ETGVTQSPTHLIKTRGQQVTLRCSSQSGHNTVSWYQQALGQGPQFIFQYYREEENGRGNFPPRFSGLQFPNYSSELNVNALELDDSALYLCASSLAVAGLMNTEAFFGQGTRLTVV.

This chain connects TRBV7-2 to TRBJ1-2; D may be TRBD1 (6 bases). Looked up from germline, CDR1 is SGHTA and CDR2 is FQGNSA. V dropped 5 bases and J dropped 4 bases, with 17 bases sitting between them. The CDR3 has 15 residues. CDR3 sequence reads: CASSPGGGGSYGYTF. The CDR3 DNA follows: TGTGCCAGCAGCCCCGGGGGAGGGGGGAGCTATGGCTACACCTTC. Based on the CDR3 plus reference TRBV7-2 and TRBJ1-2, the full variable domain is GAGVSQSPSNKVTEKGKDVELRCDPISGHTALYWYRQSLGQGLEFLIYFQGNSAPDKSGLPSDRFSAERTGGSVSTLTIQRTQQEDSAVYLCASSPGGGGSYGYTFGSGTRLTVV.

The rearrangement joins TRBV7-7 to TRBJ2-2; 9 nucleotides agree with TRBD1. The germline V gene encodes CDR1 SSHAT and CDR2 FNYEAQ (reference sequence). J lost 1 base, V lost 5 bases, and 11 bases had no gene match. The CDR3 is 18 amino acids. CDR3 in amino acids: CASSPKRGQGRNTGELFF. CDR3 nucleotide sequence: TGTGCCAGCAGCCCAAAGAGGGGACAGGGCAGGAACACCGGGGAGCTGTTTTTT.

The chain has TRBV6-5 and TRBJ2-3; weak D call: TRBD2 (6 bases). From germline, CDR1 is MNHEY and CDR2 SVGAGI. There are 13 residues in the CDR3. V dropped 7 bases and J dropped 13 bases, with 21 bases sitting between them. For the CDR3, the DNA is TGTGCCAGCATGAGATCGGGGGAGACACGGGAGTATTTT. It specifies CASMRSGETREYF.

The gene calls are TRBV11-2 and TRBJ1-3, with D uncertain. Trimming shortened V by 5 bases and J by 3 bases, and 11 bases separated the two germline ends. Germline assignment: CDR1 SGHAT and CDR2 FQNNGV. The CDR3 totals 14 residues. In nucleotides, the CDR3 is TGTGCCAGCAGCCTCGGAGGACTTGGAAACACCATATATTTT. Its protein is CASSLGGLGNTIYF.

The rearrangement joins TRBV11-2 to TRBJ2-7; tentatively, D is TRBD2 (6 bases). Trimming left V 5 bases short and J 4 bases short, with 12 bases between. Looked up from germline, CDR1 is SGHAT and CDR2 is FQNNGV. The CDR3 loop spans 13 amino acids. Here the CDR3 DNA reads TGTGCCAGCAGCGCCGGGACTGTGTACGAGCAGTACTTC. Amino acids: CASSAGTVYEQYF. Complete variable domain (other parts from reference TRBV11-2 and TRBJ2-7): EAGVAQSPRYKIIEKRQSVAFWCNPISGHATLYWYQQILGQGPKLLIQFQNNGVVDDSQLPKDRFSAERLKGVDSTLKIQPAKLEDSAVYLCASSAGTVYEQYFGPGTRLTVT.

The chain links TRBV10-1 to TRBJ1-5; 11 bases match TRBD1. CDR1 is WNHNN, CDR2 SYGVQD, per germline (reference sequence). The CDR3 contains 15 residues. The trim removed 9 bases at V and 4 bases at J, leaving 8 bases unmatched. CDR3 in amino acids: CASCAGTGGNQPQHF. The CDR3 DNA reads as TGCGCCAGTTGTGCCGGGACAGGGGGTAATCAGCCCCAGCATTTT.

The chain links TRBV6-6 to TRBJ1-1, with TRBD1 as a possible D gene (5 bases). Germline assignment: CDR1 MNHNY and CDR2 SVGAGI (reference sequence). CDR3 length: 14 amino acids. The ends were cut back, 7 bases at V and 4 bases at J, with 16 bases in the middle. CDR3 in amino acids: CASTTEGRVTEAFF. The CDR3 region has the DNA TGTGCCAGCACCACGGAGGGGAGGGTCACTGAAGCTTTCTTT.

The chain is built from TRBV4-1 and TRBJ2-7; D is possibly TRBD1 (6 bases). The V gene lost 2 bases and the J gene lost 3 bases, with 14 bases spanning the gap. Per germline, CDR1 MGHRA and CDR2 YSYEKL. The CDR3 runs to 15 residues. The chain's CDR3 is CASSQLIRTDYEQYF. In DNA, the CDR3 is TGCGCCAGCAGCCAACTGATAAGGACAGACTACGAGCAGTACTTC.

The sample holds a few counts of this clone. The chain employs TRBV19 and TRBJ1-4, with a tentative D call TRBD1 (6 bases). CDR1 is LNHDA and CDR2 is SQIVND in the germline V gene (reference sequence). The V end was cut by 5 bases, the J end by 4 bases, with 14 bases between. CDR3 size: 15 residues. As DNA, the CDR3 is TGTGCCAGTAGTTCCTCCGGGACAAGTAATGAAAAACTGTTTTTT. It codes for CASSSSGTSNEKLFF.

V and J are TRBV5-4 and TRBJ2-4, with a tentative D call TRBD2 (6 bases). Trimming took off 3 bases at V and 0 bases at J, with 13 bases between the two ends. The CDR3 runs to 16 residues. The germline V gene encodes CDR1 SGHNT and CDR2 YYREEE (reference sequence). In DNA form, the CDR3 reads TGTGCCAGCAGCTCCCTAGCGAGCCTAGCCAAAAACATTCAGTACTTC. Amino acids: CASSSLASLAKNIQYF.

This chain links TRBV6-6 with TRBJ2-3; D unresolved. This CDR3 contains 15 residues. Germline CDR1 reads MNHNY; CDR2 reads SVGAGI (reference sequence). V was trimmed by 0 bases and J by 6 bases, leaving 13 bases between them. CDR3 DNA: TGTGCCAGCAGTTACTCGAACGGTCAGAGGGATACGCAGTATTTT. Translating it yields CASSYSNGQRDTQYF.